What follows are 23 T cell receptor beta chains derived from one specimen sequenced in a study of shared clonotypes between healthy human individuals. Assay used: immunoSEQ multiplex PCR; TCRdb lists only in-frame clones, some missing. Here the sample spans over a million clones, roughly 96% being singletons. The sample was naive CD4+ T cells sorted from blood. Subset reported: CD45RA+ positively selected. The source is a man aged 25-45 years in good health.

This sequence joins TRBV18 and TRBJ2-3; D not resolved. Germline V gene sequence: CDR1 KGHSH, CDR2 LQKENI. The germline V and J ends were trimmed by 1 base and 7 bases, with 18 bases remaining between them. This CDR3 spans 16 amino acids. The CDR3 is CASSPRSGPGSNTQYF. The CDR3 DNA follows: TGTGCCAGCTCACCACGTTCGGGCCCCGGTTCAAATACGCAGTATTTT.

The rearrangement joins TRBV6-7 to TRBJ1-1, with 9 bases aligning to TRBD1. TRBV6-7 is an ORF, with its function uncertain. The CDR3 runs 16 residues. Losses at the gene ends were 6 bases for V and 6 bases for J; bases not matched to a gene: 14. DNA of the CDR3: TGTGCCAGCAGCCCAGAAACCGGGACAGGGAGCGCTGAAGCTTTCTTT. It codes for CASSPETGTGSAEAFF.

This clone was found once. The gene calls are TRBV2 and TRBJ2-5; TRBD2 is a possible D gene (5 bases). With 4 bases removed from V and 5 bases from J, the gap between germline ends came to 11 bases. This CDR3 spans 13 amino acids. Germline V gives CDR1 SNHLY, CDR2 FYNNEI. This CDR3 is CASSVLGWETQYF. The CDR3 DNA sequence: TGTGCCAGCAGTGTACTAGGTTGGGAGACCCAGTACTTC.

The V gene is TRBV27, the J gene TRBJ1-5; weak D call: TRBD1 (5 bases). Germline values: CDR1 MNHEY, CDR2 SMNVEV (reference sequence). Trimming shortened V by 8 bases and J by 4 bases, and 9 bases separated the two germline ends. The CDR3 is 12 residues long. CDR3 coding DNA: TGTGCCAGCCGGAAGGGGAATCAGCCCCAGCATTTT. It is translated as CASRKGNQPQHF.

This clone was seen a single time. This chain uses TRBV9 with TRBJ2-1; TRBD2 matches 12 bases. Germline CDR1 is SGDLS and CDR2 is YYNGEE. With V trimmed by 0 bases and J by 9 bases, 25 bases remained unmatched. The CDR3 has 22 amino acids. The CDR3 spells CASSVVELAGGDPQYPVSEQFF. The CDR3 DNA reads TGTGCCAGCAGCGTAGTCGAACTAGCGGGAGGCGACCCACAATATCCCGTCAGTGAGCAGTTCTTC.

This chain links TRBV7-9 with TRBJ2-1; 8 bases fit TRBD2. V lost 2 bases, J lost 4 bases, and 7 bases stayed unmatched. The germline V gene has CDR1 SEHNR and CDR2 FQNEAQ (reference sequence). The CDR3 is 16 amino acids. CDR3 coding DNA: TGTGCCAGCAGCTTAATCGCGGGAGGCCTTTACAATGAGCAGTTCTTC. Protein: CASSLIAGGLYNEQFF.

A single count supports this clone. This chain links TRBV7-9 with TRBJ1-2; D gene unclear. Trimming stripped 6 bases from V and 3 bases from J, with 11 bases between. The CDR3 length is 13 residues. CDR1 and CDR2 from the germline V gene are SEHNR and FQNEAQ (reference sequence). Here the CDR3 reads CASSMTFYYGYTF. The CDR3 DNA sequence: TGTGCCAGCAGTATGACCTTCTACTATGGCTACACCTTC.

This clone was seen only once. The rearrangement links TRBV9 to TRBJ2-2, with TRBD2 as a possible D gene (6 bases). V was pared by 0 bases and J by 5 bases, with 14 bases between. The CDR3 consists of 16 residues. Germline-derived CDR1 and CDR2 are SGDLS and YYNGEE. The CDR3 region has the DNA TGTGCCAGCAGCGTAGCCGGGAGTACGTTTACCGGGGAGCTGTTTTTT. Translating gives CASSVAGSTFTGELFF.

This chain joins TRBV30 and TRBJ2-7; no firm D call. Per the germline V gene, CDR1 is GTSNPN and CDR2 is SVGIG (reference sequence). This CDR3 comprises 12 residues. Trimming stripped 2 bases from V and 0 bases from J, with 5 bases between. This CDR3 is CAWSPGSYEQYF. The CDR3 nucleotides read TGTGCCTGGAGTCCTGGCTCCTACGAGCAGTACTTC.

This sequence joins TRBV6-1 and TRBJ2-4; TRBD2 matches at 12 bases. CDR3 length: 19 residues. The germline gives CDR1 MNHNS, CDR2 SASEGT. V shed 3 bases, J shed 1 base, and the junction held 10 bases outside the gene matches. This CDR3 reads CASSDETSGSSLAKNIQYF. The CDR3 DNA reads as TGTGCCAGCAGTGACGAGACTAGCGGGAGCTCGTTGGCCAAAAACATTCAGTACTTC.

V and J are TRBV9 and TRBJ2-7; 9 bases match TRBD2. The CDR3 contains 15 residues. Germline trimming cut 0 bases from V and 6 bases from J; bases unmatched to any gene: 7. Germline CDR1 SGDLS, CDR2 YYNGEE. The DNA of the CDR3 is TGTGCCAGCAGCGTAGGGAGCGGGAGGCCTGTCGAGCAGTACTTC. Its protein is CASSVGSGRPVEQYF.

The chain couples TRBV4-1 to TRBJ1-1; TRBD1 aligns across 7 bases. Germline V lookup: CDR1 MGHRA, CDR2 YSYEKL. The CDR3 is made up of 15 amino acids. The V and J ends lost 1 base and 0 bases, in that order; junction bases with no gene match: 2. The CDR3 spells CASSQGGTVNTEAFF. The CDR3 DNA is TGCGCCAGCAGCCAAGGGGGGACAGTGAACACTGAAGCTTTCTTT.

The CDR3 region is CASSGAPGGNTEAFF. CDR3 nucleotide sequence: TGTGCCAGCAGCGGGGCCCCAGGGGGGAACACTGAAGCTTTCTTT. The chain has TRBV5-4 and TRBJ1-1, with TRBD1 identical over 7 bases. Germline V gene data show CDR1 as SGHNT and CDR2 as YYREEE (reference sequence). This CDR3 has 15 amino acids. The V gene end was trimmed by 4 bases and the J gene end by 1 base; junction bases not matched to a gene: 7. Full variable domain (missing parts from reference TRBV5-4 and TRBJ1-1): ETGVTQSPTHLIKTRGQQVTLRCSSQSGHNTVSWYQQALGQGPQFIFQYYREEENGRGNFPPRFSGLQFPNYSSELNVNALELDDSALYLCASSGAPGGNTEAFFGQGTRLTVV.

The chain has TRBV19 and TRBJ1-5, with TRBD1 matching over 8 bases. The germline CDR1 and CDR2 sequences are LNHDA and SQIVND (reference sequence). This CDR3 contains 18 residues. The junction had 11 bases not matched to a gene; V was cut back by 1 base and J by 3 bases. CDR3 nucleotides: TGTGCCAGTAGTATAGGGAGGGGGATGACAGGGGTCAATCAGCCCCAGCATTTT. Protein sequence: CASSIGRGMTGVNQPQHF.

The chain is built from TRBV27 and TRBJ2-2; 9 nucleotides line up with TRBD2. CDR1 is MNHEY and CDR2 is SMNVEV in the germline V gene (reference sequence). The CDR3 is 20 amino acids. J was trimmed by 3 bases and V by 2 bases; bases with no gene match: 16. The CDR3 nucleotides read TGTGCCAGCAGTTTAAGGTCTCGGCGGGAGGGCGCACCAGACACCGGGGAGCTGTTTTTT. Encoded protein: CASSLRSRREGAPDTGELFF.

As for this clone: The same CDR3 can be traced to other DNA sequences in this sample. CDR3 coding DNA: TGTGCCTGGAGTGTATTGGAAAACTATGGCTACACCTTC. It translates to CAWSVLENYGYTF. The rearrangement joins TRBV30 to TRBJ1-2; D call uncertain. Germline-derived CDR1 and CDR2 are GTSNPN and SVGIG (reference sequence). The V gene lost 0 bases and the J gene lost 2 bases, with 7 bases spanning the gap. The CDR3 runs to 13 residues.

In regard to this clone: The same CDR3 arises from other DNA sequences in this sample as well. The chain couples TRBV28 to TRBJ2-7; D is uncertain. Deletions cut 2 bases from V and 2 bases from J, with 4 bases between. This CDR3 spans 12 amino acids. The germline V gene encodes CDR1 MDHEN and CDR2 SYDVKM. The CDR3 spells CASSLQAYEQYF. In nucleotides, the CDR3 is TGTGCCAGCAGTTTACAGGCCTACGAGCAGTACTTC.

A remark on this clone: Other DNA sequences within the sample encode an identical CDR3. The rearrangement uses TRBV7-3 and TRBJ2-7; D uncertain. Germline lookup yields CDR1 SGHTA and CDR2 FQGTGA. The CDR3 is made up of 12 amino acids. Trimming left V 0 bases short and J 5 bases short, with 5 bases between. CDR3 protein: CASSLTGHEQYF. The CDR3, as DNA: TGTGCCAGCAGCTTAACTGGCCACGAGCAGTACTTC.

The CDR3 nucleotides read TGTGCCAGCAGCGTAGAGGACTACCGGACAGATACGCAGTATTTT. Protein: CASSVEDYRTDTQYF. The chain has TRBV9 and TRBJ2-3, with D possibly TRBD2 on 6 matching bases. V was pared by 0 bases and J by 3 bases, with 11 bases between. This CDR3 is built from 15 residues. Germline values: CDR1 SGDLS, CDR2 YYNGEE.

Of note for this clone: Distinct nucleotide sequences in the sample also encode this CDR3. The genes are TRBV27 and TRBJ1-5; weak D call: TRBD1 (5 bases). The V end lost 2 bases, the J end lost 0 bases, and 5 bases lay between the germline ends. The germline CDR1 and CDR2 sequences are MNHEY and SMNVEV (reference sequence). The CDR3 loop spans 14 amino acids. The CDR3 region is CASSLQGSNQPQHF. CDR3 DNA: TGTGCCAGCAGTTTACAGGGTAGCAATCAGCCCCAGCATTTT.

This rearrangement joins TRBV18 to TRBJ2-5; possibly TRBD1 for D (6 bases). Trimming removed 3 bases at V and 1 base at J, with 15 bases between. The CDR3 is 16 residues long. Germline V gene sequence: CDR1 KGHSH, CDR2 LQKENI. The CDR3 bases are TGTGCCAGCTCACCTACCGGACAGTCGACCCAAGAGACCCAGTACTTC. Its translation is CASSPTGQSTQETQYF.

The CDR3 loop is CASSASGTGPSEAFF. CDR3 in DNA: TGTGCCAGTAGTGCTTCCGGGACAGGGCCAAGTGAAGCTTTCTTT. The chain is built from TRBV19 and TRBJ1-1; TRBD1 matches at 9 bases. CDR1 is LNHDA and CDR2 is SQIVND in the germline V gene (reference sequence). The CDR3 is 15 amino acids. The V gene end was trimmed by 5 bases and the J gene end by 7 bases; junction bases not matched to a gene: 11.

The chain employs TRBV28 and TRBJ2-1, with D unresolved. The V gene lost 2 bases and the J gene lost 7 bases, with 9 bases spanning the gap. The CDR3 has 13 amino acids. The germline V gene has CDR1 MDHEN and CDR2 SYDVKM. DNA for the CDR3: TGTGCCAGCAGTTTAACTGCTTTGAATGAGCAGTTCTTC. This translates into CASSLTALNEQFF.